The 20 T cell receptor beta chains presented below share a single source sample, sequenced in a study of blood T cell repertoires in COVID-19. Only in-frame clones appear in the TCRdb table, and some are missing; sequencing was by immunoSEQ multiplex PCR. The repertoire holds 150,000 to 200,000 clones, with roughly nine tenths as singletons. Sequencing was carried out using peripheral blood. The receptors were gathered from a woman aged 55-75 years with COVID-19, enrolled during active disease.

This rearrangement joins TRBV4-2 to TRBJ2-7, with D unresolved. The CDR3 extends over 14 amino acids. The germline V gene encodes CDR1 LGHNA and CDR2 YNFKEQ. V lost 1 base to trimming and J lost 2 bases, with 9 bases between them. CDR3 nucleotides: TGTGCCAGCAGCCAAGCTCAAGAGACCTACGAGCAGTACTTC. This codes for CASSQAQETYEQYF.

This clone was detected only a few times. The chain links TRBV18 to TRBJ1-2; weak D call: TRBD1 (5 bases). The CDR3 contains 14 residues. Looked up from germline, CDR1 is KGHSH and CDR2 is LQKENI. Trimming shortened V by 3 bases and J by 4 bases, and 12 bases separated the two germline ends. The CDR3 region is CASSPARALYGYTF. The CDR3 DNA reads TGTGCCAGCTCACCGGCCAGGGCCCTCTATGGCTACACCTTC.

V is TRBV7-9 and J is TRBJ1-1, with D possibly TRBD1 on 6 matching bases. This CDR3 has 13 amino acids. Trimming removed 2 bases from V and 11 bases from J, with 15 bases in between. Germline V gives CDR1 SEHNR, CDR2 FQNEAQ (reference sequence). The CDR3 sequence: CASSLPGGPEAFF. DNA of the CDR3: TGTGCCAGCAGCTTACCCGGGGGGCCGGAGGCTTTCTTT.

The chain is built from TRBV4-3 and TRBJ1-6, with 7 bases fitting TRBD1. The CDR3 is 15 amino acids. The germline V gene encodes CDR1 LGHNA and CDR2 YSLEER. V lost 2 bases and J lost 7; bases outside the gene matches: 5. This CDR3 reads CASSQRAQGNSPLHF. The CDR3 DNA is TGCGCCAGCAGCCAACGGGCACAGGGGAATTCACCCCTCCACTTT.

V is TRBV30 and J is TRBJ2-1, with 9 bases that match TRBD2. CDR3 length equals 17 residues. V lost 0 bases and J lost 0; bases outside the gene matches: 6. Germline CDR1 GTSNPN, CDR2 SVGIG (reference sequence). Here the CDR3 reads CAWSVLASGVSYNEQFF. Here the CDR3 DNA reads TGTGCCTGGAGTGTACTAGCTAGCGGGGTCTCCTACAATGAGCAGTTCTTC. The entire variable domain, with the rest obtained from reference TRBV30 and TRBJ2-1, is as follows: SQTIHQWPATLVQPVGSPLSLECTVEGTSNPNLYWYRQAAGRGLQLLFYSVGIGQISSEVPQNLSASRPQDRQFILSSKKLLLSDSGFYLCAWSVLASGVSYNEQFFGPGTRLTVL.

The gene calls are TRBV10-3 and TRBJ2-1, with D maybe TRBD2 (6 bases). The CDR3 contains 16 residues. The ends were cut back, 6 bases at V and 0 bases at J, with 15 bases in the middle. Germline values: CDR1 ENHRY, CDR2 SYGVKD. CDR3 loop: CAIRDDLAASYNEQFF. The CDR3 DNA reads TGTGCCATCAGGGACGACTTAGCGGCCTCCTACAATGAGCAGTTCTTC.

V usage is TRBV4-2 and J usage is TRBJ2-1, with TRBD2 as a possible D gene (6 bases). Germline CDR1 is LGHNA and CDR2 is YNFKEQ. The CDR3 is 16 amino acids. Trimming stripped 0 bases from V and 5 bases from J, with 14 bases between. The CDR3, as DNA: TGTGCCAGCAGCCAAGAAAGGGACTTCTGGAACAATGAGCAGTTCTTC. Its protein is CASSQERDFWNNEQFF.

This clone was found once. This sequence joins TRBV21-1 and TRBJ2-4; no check of the table's D call, TRBD1, against the DNA was made. TRBV21-1 is labeled a pseudogene. The CDR3 extends over 20 amino acids. In nucleotides, the CDR3 is TGTGCCAGCAGCAAATGGCCCGGGCCTAGGGGTTGGTTAGCCAAAAACATTCAGTACTTC. Amino acid sequence: CASSKWPGPRGWLAKNIQYF.

The chain uses TRBV28 and TRBJ2-1, with 7 bases aligning to TRBD2. J was trimmed by 2 bases and V by 10 bases; bases with no gene match: 5. Per germline, CDR1 MDHEN and CDR2 SYDVKM. This CDR3 is built from 13 residues. CDR3 in DNA: TGTGCCACCTCTAGCGGAACCTACAATGAGCAGTTCTTC. Its translation is CATSSGTYNEQFF.

This chain links TRBV5-1 with TRBJ1-2; a possible D gene is TRBD1 (5 bases). V was pared by 2 bases and J by 2 bases, with 10 bases between. Looked up from germline, CDR1 is SGHRS and CDR2 is YFSETQ. CDR3 length: 14 amino acids. This CDR3 is CASSLGAVNYGYTF. CDR3 coding DNA: TGCGCCAGCAGCTTAGGGGCGGTGAACTATGGCTACACCTTC.

The V gene is TRBV18, the J gene TRBJ2-3, with 8 positions matching TRBD2. With V trimmed by 1 base and J by 4 bases, 13 bases remained unmatched. The V gene's germline CDR1 is KGHSH and CDR2 LQKENI. The CDR3 contains 18 residues. CDR3 DNA sequence: TGTGCCAGCTCACCACTAGCGGGGACGGATTTAGGCGCAGATACGCAGTATTTT. Its protein is CASSPLAGTDLGADTQYF.

This clone was seen more than once but under ten times. This chain links TRBV19 with TRBJ1-4, with D tentatively TRBD1 (6 bases). CDR3 length: 15 amino acids. Germline CDR1 and CDR2: LNHDA and SQIVND (reference sequence). The V end was cut by 2 bases, the J end by 1 base, with 8 bases between. The CDR3 here is CASSIPRGTNEKLFF. CDR3 DNA sequence: TGTGCCAGTAGTATACCCAGGGGAACTAATGAAAAACTGTTTTTT.

The rearrangement joins TRBV18 to TRBJ2-7; 13 nucleotides agree with TRBD2. The germline V gene encodes CDR1 KGHSH and CDR2 LQKENI. The CDR3 sequence is 14 residues long. Trimming took 10 bases from V and 4 from J; bases not matched to a gene: 7. The CDR3 spells CATSGLAGAYEQYF. Here the CDR3 DNA reads TGTGCCACCAGCGGACTAGCGGGAGCTTACGAGCAGTACTTC.

The chain recombines TRBV19 with TRBJ1-1; no firm D call. Between the trimmed V and J ends, which lost 7 bases and 2 bases, there was a span of 8 bases. CDR1 is LNHDA, CDR2 SQIVND, per germline (reference sequence). The CDR3 is made up of 12 amino acids. The CDR3 DNA reads TGTGCCAGTAAATTCTTAAACACTGAAGCTTTCTTT. Protein product: CASKFLNTEAFF.

The chain couples TRBV7-3 to TRBJ2-4; 7 nucleotides line up with TRBD1. The CDR3 totals 15 residues. CDR1 and CDR2 (germline): SGHTA, FQGTGA. V gave up 5 bases and J gave up 6 bases; unmatched junction bases: 10. CDR3 nucleotides: TGTGCCAGCAGCCTCCCTGACAGGGAGTCAAACATTCAGTACTTC. Its translation is CASSLPDRESNIQYF.

This rearrangement joins TRBV7-2 to TRBJ2-7; a weak D match, TRBD2 (5 bases). Looked up from germline, CDR1 is SGHTA and CDR2 is FQGNSA. The CDR3 is made up of 15 amino acids. Trimming left V 6 bases short and J 2 bases short, with 17 bases between. The CDR3, as DNA: TGTGCCAGCAGTCACCCGGGCGGGCGAACCTACGAGCAGTACTTC. Amino acid sequence: CASSHPGGRTYEQYF.

V is TRBV29-1 and J is TRBJ2-7; no clear D. The V and J ends lost 2 bases and 4 bases respectively, with 6 bases between them. The CDR3 extends over 11 amino acids. Germline V gene lookup returns CDR1 SQVTM and CDR2 ANQGSEA. The CDR3 DNA reads as TGCAGCGTTGAACAGGAATACGAGCAGTACTTC. This encodes CSVEQEYEQYF.

The chain employs TRBV5-4 and TRBJ1-2, with D possibly TRBD1 on 5 matching bases. The CDR3 has 13 residues. The germline V gene has CDR1 SGHNT and CDR2 YYREEE (reference sequence). V was shortened by 9 bases and J by 0 bases, with 12 bases between the two germline ends. CDR3 sequence reads: CAIGGKANYGYTF. The CDR3 region has the DNA TGTGCCATCGGGGGAAAGGCTAACTATGGCTACACCTTC.

Only a few counts were recorded for this clone. The chain employs TRBV20-1 and TRBJ1-2; D not resolved. This CDR3 has 11 residues. Trimming stripped 3 bases from V and 6 bases from J, with 8 bases between. Germline V gives CDR1 DFQATT, CDR2 SNEGSKA (reference sequence). The CDR3 nucleotides are TGCAGTGCTAGGTCAGGTCATGGCTACACCTTC. Translation: CSARSGHGYTF.

This rearrangement joins TRBV6-2 or TRBV6-3 to TRBJ1-5; unclear D gene. CDR3 size: 13 residues. V lost 5 bases, J lost 5 bases, and 10 bases lay in between. Germline-derived CDR1 and CDR2 are MNHEY and SVGEGT. The CDR3 coding sequence is TGTGCCAGCAGTCGATCCCGCGATCAGCCCCAGCATTTT. Its translation: CASSRSRDQPQHF.